The rows below give T cell receptor beta chains drawn from one sample of a study of regulatory T cells in long-lasting Graves disease. TCRdb passed the multiplex PCR reads through MiXCR, listing each CDR3 protein once. The sample carries some 500,000 distinct CDR3 sequences, roughly 16% recorded once. In addition, the sample was reused for a study of T cells in Graves' hyperthyroidism and ophthalmopathy.

The material sequenced was peripheral blood mononuclear cells (PBMCs), taken at new diagnosis, from a patient treated with antithyroid drugs. Every receptor here comes from a woman aged 40 to 65 with Graves disease. CDR3s include the opening cysteine and the closing phenylalanine or tryptophan. Each record gives: J gene, D gene, clone size, V gene, CDR3 protein, CDR3 DNA. D genes are given only for firm matches. A row's size may be missing; if present it is once, few, many or a size class.

TRBJ1-3 | . | . | TRBV28 | CASSSPFEEHSGNTIYF | TGTGCCAGCAGTTCCCCCTTTGAGGAGCACTCTGGAAACACCATATATTTT
TRBJ2-7 | TRBD1 | many | TRBV7-9 | CASSFGTVSYEQYF | TGTGCCAGCAGCTTCGGGACAGTCTCCTACGAGCAGTACTTC
TRBJ1-3 | . | . | TRBV28 | CASSLPSSSYSGNTIYF | TGTGCCAGCAGTTTGCCTTCCAGTTCCTACTCTGGAAACACCATATATTTT
TRBJ2-3 | TRBD2 | . | TRBV12-3/TRBV12-4 | CASSLALGLAGGARDTQYF | TGTGCCAGCAGTTTAGCGCTTGGACTAGCGGGGGGGGCCAGGGATACGCAGTATTTT
TRBJ2-7 | TRBD2 | few | TRBV19 | CASRGPGLAGTYEQYF | TGTGCCAGTCGCGGCCCGGGACTAGCGGGGACCTACGAGCAGTACTTC
TRBJ2-5 | TRBD1 | many | TRBV6-9 | CASSYTDRGGETQYF | TGTGCCAGCAGTTACACCGACAGGGGAGGTGAGACCCAGTACTTC
TRBJ2-7 | TRBD1 | many | TRBV12-3/TRBV12-4 | CASSLGYGDRVSYEQYF | TGTGCCAGCAGTTTAGGGTACGGGGACAGGGTTTCCTACGAGCAGTACTTC
TRBJ2-7 | . | . | TRBV14 | CASSLLGPYPSYEQYF | TGTGCCAGCAGCCTCCTAGGGCCTTACCCCTCCTACGAGCAGTACTTC
TRBJ1-3 | . | few | TRBV24-1 | CATSDLSGNTIYF | TGTGCCACCAGTGATTTGAGTGGAAACACCATATATTTT
TRBJ1-3 | . | many | TRBV10-3 | CAIRPGTGNTIYF | TGTGCCATCAGGCCAGGGACTGGAAACACCATATATTTT
TRBJ2-3 | . | few | TRBV5-1 | CASTGGDTQYF | TGCGCCAGCACCGGAGGGGATACGCAGTATTTT
TRBJ1-2 | . | few | TRBV9 | CASSALQEDYGYTF | TGTGCCAGCAGCGCATTACAGGAGGACTATGGCTACACCTTC
TRBJ1-1 | . | many | TRBV5-1 | CASAYTGNTEAFF | TGCGCCAGCGCTTACACAGGGAACACTGAAGCTTTCTTT
TRBJ1-6 | . | many | TRBV5-1 | CASSLEGRVASPLHF | TGCGCCAGCAGCTTGGAGGGCAGGGTTGCATCACCCCTCCACTTT
TRBJ1-5 | . | many | TRBV12-3/TRBV12-4 | CASSLRETGWRSNQPQHF | TGTGCCAGCAGTTTACGGGAGACAGGCTGGCGTTCTAATCAGCCCCAGCATTTT
TRBJ1-2 | TRBD1 | few | TRBV5-1 | CASSGGQGNYGYTF | TGCGCCAGCAGCGGCGGACAGGGGAACTATGGCTACACCTTC
TRBJ1-1 | TRBD1 | many | TRBV7-3 | CASSWGQGRNTEAFF | TGTGCCAGCAGCTGGGGACAGGGGAGGAACACTGAAGCTTTCTTT
TRBJ2-3 | . | . | TRBV19 | CASSISSRQGGGTDTQYF | TGTGCCAGTAGTATATCTTCCCGGCAGGGTGGAGGCACAGATACGCAGTATTTT
TRBJ1-1 | . | few | TRBV9 | CASSVVQDLGAFF | TGTGCCAGCAGCGTGGTACAGGACTTGGGGGCTTTCTTT
TRBJ1-5 | . | many | TRBV27 | CASSMSDFGPQHF | TGTGCCAGCAGTATGTCGGATTTTGGGCCCCAGCATTTT
TRBJ2-2 | . | few | TRBV20-1 | CSASSSGKNTGELFF | TGCAGTGCTAGCAGCTCGGGGAAGAACACCGGGGAGCTGTTTTTT
TRBJ1-2 | TRBD1 | . | TRBV20-1 | CSARDQLGQGDHFYGYTF | TGCAGTGCTAGAGATCAGTTAGGACAGGGGGATCATTTCTATGGCTACACCTTC
TRBJ2-7 | TRBD1 | many | TRBV2 | CASTIRAGGYEQYF | TGTGCCAGCACTATCAGGGCAGGGGGCTACGAGCAGTACTTC
TRBJ1-1 | TRBD1 | . | TRBV29-1 | CSVLTYGTGGPEAFF | TGCAGCGTCCTCACCTACGGGACAGGGGGCCCTGAAGCTTTCTTT
TRBJ1-4 | TRBD1 | . | TRBV2 | CASNFDRAGEKLFF | TGTGCCAGCAATTTCGACAGGGCTGGGGAAAAACTGTTTTTT
TRBJ2-5 | . | many | TRBV3-1 | CASSQKGTQYF | TGTGCCAGCAGCCAAAAGGGGACCCAGTACTTC
TRBJ1-6 | TRBD1 | few | TRBV18 | CASSYLGTENSPLHF | TGTGCCAGCTCATACCTCGGGACAGAAAATTCACCCCTCCACTTT
TRBJ1-5 | TRBD1 | many | TRBV7-2 | CASTPGTGANQPQHF | TGTGCCAGCACCCCGGGGACAGGGGCGAATCAGCCCCAGCATTTT
TRBJ2-5 | . | many | TRBV9 | CASSPPWQETQYF | TGTGCCAGCAGCCCCCCATGGCAGGAGACCCAGTACTTC
TRBJ2-7 | . | many | TRBV5-1 | CASSLGFPREQYF | TGCGCCAGCAGCTTGGGGTTCCCACGCGAGCAGTACTTC
TRBJ1-4 | . | many | TRBV2 | CASSEGGQFKKLFF | TGTGCCAGCAGTGAAGGAGGACAGTTCAAAAAACTGTTTTTT
TRBJ1-2 | . | . | TRBV6-4 | CASSSAPGTNYGYTF | TGTGCCAGCAGTTCAGCGCCGGGGACTAACTATGGCTACACCTTC
TRBJ2-7 | . | few | TRBV11-2 | CASRPTGDYEQYF | TGTGCCAGCAGGCCAACAGGTGACTACGAGCAGTACTTC
TRBJ2-7 | . | many | TRBV5-5 | CASSESVRLEQYF | TGTGCCAGCAGTGAATCGGTAAGGCTCGAGCAGTACTTC
TRBJ2-3 | . | many | TRBV12-3/TRBV12-4 | CASSPLGRDTQYF | TGTGCCAGCAGCCCCTTGGGGAGGGATACGCAGTATTTT
TRBJ2-7 | . | few | TRBV6-2/TRBV6-3 | CASSRFRDSSEQYF | TGTGCCAGCAGCCGCTTCAGGGATTCAAGCGAGCAGTACTTC
TRBJ1-4 | . | few | TRBV11-2 | CASSFQENEKLFF | TGTGCCAGCAGCTTCCAGGAAAATGAAAAACTGTTTTTT
TRBJ1-5 | TRBD1 | many | TRBV28 | CASLAGGQDQPQHF | TGTGCCAGCTTAGCAGGGGGCCAAGATCAGCCCCAGCATTTT
TRBJ2-7 | TRBD2 | few | TRBV20-1 | CSAIMGKGLFTYEQYF | TGCAGTGCTATCATGGGGAAGGGACTATTCACCTACGAGCAGTACTTC
TRBJ1-2 | . | . | TRBV19 | CASIRWDGDGYTF | TGTGCCAGTATACGATGGGATGGGGATGGCTACACCTTC
TRBJ1-2 | . | few | TRBV7-6 | CASSQGGGTNYGYTF | TGTGCCAGCAGCCAAGGCGGGGGGACCAACTATGGCTACACCTTC
TRBJ2-5 | . | few | TRBV3-1 | CASSQASRTQETQYF | TGTGCCAGCAGCCAAGCTAGTAGGACTCAAGAGACCCAGTACTTC
TRBJ1-6 | . | few | TRBV6-2/TRBV6-3 | CASEQINSPLHF | TGTGCCAGCGAACAGATAAATTCACCCCTCCACTTT
TRBJ1-3 | . | . | TRBV15 | CATSNGSGNTIYF | TGTGCCACCAGCAATGGCTCTGGAAACACCATATATTTT
TRBJ2-1 | . | . | TRBV20-1 | CSVFAVLAGVEQFF | TGCAGTGTGTTCGCCGTCCTAGCCGGGGTCGAGCAGTTCTTC
TRBJ1-5 | . | . | TRBV6-4 | CASSRIWAWGLRQPQHF | TGTGCCAGCAGCCGAATTTGGGCTTGGGGCCTTCGCCAGCCCCAGCATTTT
TRBJ1-4 | . | . | TRBV7-2 | CASSWTVVFNEKLFF | TGTGCCAGCAGCTGGACGGTGGTCTTTAATGAAAAACTGTTTTTT
TRBJ2-5 | . | many | TRBV2 | CASSAYSQETQYF | TGTGCCAGCAGTGCCTATTCCCAAGAGACCCAGTACTTC
TRBJ2-6 | . | . | TRBV12-3/TRBV12-4 | CASSLRPRAGANVLTF | TGTGCCAGCAGTCTTAGACCCCGGGCCGGGGCCAACGTCCTGACTTTC
TRBJ2-7 | TRBD1 | . | TRBV14 | CASSRDRGFDEQYF | TGTGCCAGCAGCCGGGACAGGGGTTTCGACGAGCAGTACTTC
TRBJ2-2 | . | . | TRBV27 | CASSLWVGRLNPGELFF | TGTGCCAGCAGTTTATGGGTCGGCAGGCTAAATCCCGGGGAGCTGTTTTTT
TRBJ1-2 | . | . | TRBV20-1 | CSARDPGGYTF | TGCAGTGCTAGAGATCCAGGCGGCTACACCTTC
TRBJ1-1 | . | . | TRBV5-5 | CASSSRVGGAGAFF | TGTGCCAGCAGCTCCCGGGTCGGAGGGGCTGGAGCTTTCTTT
TRBJ2-2 | . | once | TRBV11-1 | CASSRTQNAGELFF | TGTGCCAGCAGCCGGACGCAAAACGCCGGGGAGCTGTTTTTT
TRBJ1-2 | . | . | TRBV6-1 | CASSEAGRGSYYGYTF | TGTGCCAGCAGTGAAGCGGGAAGGGGGTCGTACTATGGCTACACCTTC
TRBJ2-5 | TRBD2 | many | TRBV9 | CASSVIAGGQETQYF | TGTGCCAGCAGCGTAATAGCGGGGGGGCAAGAGACCCAGTACTTC
TRBJ2-3 | TRBD2 | few | TRBV27 | CASSRTSGGGGADTQYF | TGTGCCAGCAGTCGGACTAGCGGGGGGGGCGGCGCAGATACGCAGTATTTT
TRBJ1-4 | TRBD1 | few | TRBV7-9 | CASSFGQALGKLFF | TGTGCCAGCAGCTTCGGACAGGCGTTGGGAAAACTGTTTTTT
TRBJ2-5 | . | . | TRBV29-1 | CSVEAPPAGRETQYF | TGCAGCGTTGAAGCCCCCCCGGCAGGCCGAGAGACCCAGTACTTC
TRBJ1-6 | TRBD1 | . | TRBV2 | CASSRGLNSPLHF | TGTGCCAGTTCCAGGGGGCTTAACTCACCCCTCCACTTT